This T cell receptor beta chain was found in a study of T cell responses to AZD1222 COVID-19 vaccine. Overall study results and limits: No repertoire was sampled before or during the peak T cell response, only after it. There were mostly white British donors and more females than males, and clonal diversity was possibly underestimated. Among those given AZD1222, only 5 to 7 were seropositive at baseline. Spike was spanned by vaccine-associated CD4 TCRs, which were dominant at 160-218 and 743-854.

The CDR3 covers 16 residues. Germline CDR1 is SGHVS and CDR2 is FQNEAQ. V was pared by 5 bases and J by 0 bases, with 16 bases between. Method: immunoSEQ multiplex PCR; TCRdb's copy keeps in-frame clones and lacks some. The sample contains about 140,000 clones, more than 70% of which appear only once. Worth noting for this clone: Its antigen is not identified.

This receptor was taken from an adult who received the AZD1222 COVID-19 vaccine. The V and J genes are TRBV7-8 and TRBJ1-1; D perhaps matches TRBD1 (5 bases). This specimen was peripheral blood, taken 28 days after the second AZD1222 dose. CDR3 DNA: TGTGCCAGCAGCCAAAGGGACGGCAGATTGAACACTGAAGCTTTCTTT. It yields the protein CASSQRDGRLNTEAFF.